The following is a TCR beta chain sequence with its context. What it binds is unknown. The sample belongs to a study of CXCR3-negative and CXCR3-positive naive CD8 T cells. Overall study findings and caveats: Naive cells positive for CXCR3 carried more hydrophobic TRB CDR3s than CXCR3-negative ones.

UMI-tagged TRB cDNA libraries were built via 5' RACE. TCRdb reprocessed the 5' RACE reads and stores each CDR3 protein as one record, lacking DNA. Seen in this sample are tens of thousands of distinct CDR3 sequences; the ten most common clones hold approximately 0.53%. Input material: naive CXCR3+ CD8+ T cells from blood. Indicated subset: CD45RO-CCR7+CD27+CD95- naive CD8+ T cells expressing CXCR3 (TNR3+). This receptor was taken from a human donor in good health. Some clones in this sample may be carry-over from other donors' samples.

This CDR3 is CASSLMAGDAVQFF. This chain connects TRBV27 to TRBJ2-1; TCRdb outputs TRBD1, but without DNA this stays unchecked. This CDR3 is built from 14 residues. Germline CDR1 is MNHEY and CDR2 is SMNVEV (reference sequence).